The 20 T cell receptor beta chains reported below all come from one sample, sequenced in a study of blood T cell repertoires in COVID-19. TCRdb keeps only in-frame clones here, not all; method: immunoSEQ multiplex PCR. The sample gives approximately 70,000 clones, less than 95% of which show up once; roughly 5% is in the top ten. Specimen: peripheral blood. The receptors originated from a woman younger than 30 with acute or convalescent COVID-19.

The rearrangement joins TRBV30 to TRBJ1-5, with 11 bases fitting TRBD1. The CDR3 consists of 17 residues. V lost 5 bases to trimming and J lost 0 bases; unmatched junction nucleotides: 9. The V gene's germline CDR1 is GTSNPN and CDR2 SVGIG (reference sequence). In nucleotides, the CDR3 is TGTGCCTGGGCGAACCGGGACAGGGGGTTTAGCAATCAGCCCCAGCATTTT. Amino acids: CAWANRDRGFSNQPQHF.

Only a few counts were recorded for this clone. The V call is TRBV7-9, the J call TRBJ2-7; the D is unclear. CDR3 length equals 13 residues. Germline V gives CDR1 SEHNR, CDR2 FQNEAQ (reference sequence). V lost 1 base, J lost 2 bases, and 6 bases lay in between. This CDR3 reads CASSLGIAYEQYF. The CDR3 DNA reads TGTGCCAGCAGCTTAGGCATAGCCTACGAGCAGTACTTC.

The chain has TRBV5-6 and TRBJ2-7; tentatively, D is TRBD2 (5 bases). The germline CDR1 and CDR2 sequences are SGHDT and YYEEEE. The length of the CDR3 is 13 residues. The V end was cut by 2 bases, the J end by 6 bases, with 12 bases between. The CDR3 DNA reads as TGTGCCAGCAGCTTACCGGGGTCTCGCGAGCAGTACTTC. Translated: CASSLPGSREQYF.

This clone was recorded only once. The chain joins TRBV3-1 (or the pseudogene TRBV3-2) to TRBJ1-1; tentatively, D is TRBD1 (5 bases). Trimming took off 2 bases at V and 3 bases at J, with 13 bases between the two ends. CDR3 length: 15 residues. In germline, CDR1 is LGHDT, CDR2 YNNKEL (reference sequence). CDR3 loop: CASSQIPQGHTEAFF. Written as DNA, the CDR3 is TGTGCCAGCAGCCAAATACCGCAGGGTCACACTGAAGCTTTCTTT.

The CDR3 bases are TGTGCCAGCAGCTTTACAGGTTTAGGCACTGAAGCTTTCTTT. It codes for CASSFTGLGTEAFF. V is TRBV5-6 and J is TRBJ1-1, with D maybe TRBD1 (5 bases). Per the germline V gene, CDR1 is SGHDT and CDR2 is YYEEEE. The V end lost 2 bases, the J end lost 4 bases, and 12 bases lay between the germline ends. The length of the CDR3 is 14 residues.

This chain links TRBV29-1 with TRBJ1-1; D is uncertain. In germline, CDR1 is SQVTM, CDR2 ANQGSEA. The CDR3 is 12 residues long. V was clipped by 6 bases and J by 3 bases, with 11 bases between them. For the CDR3, the DNA is TGCAGCGTGATATCCGGGGACACTGAAGCTTTCTTT. It specifies CSVISGDTEAFF.

The CDR3 nucleotides read TGTGCCTGGAACCGGGGACAGGCCCAAGAGACCCAGTACTTC. Translation: CAWNRGQAQETQYF. V is TRBV30 and J is TRBJ2-5; TRBD1 matches at 8 bases. This CDR3 is built from 14 residues. J gave up 1 base and V 4 bases, and 5 bases lay outside the gene matches. Germline values: CDR1 GTSNPN, CDR2 SVGIG (reference sequence).

V gene TRBV6-2 or TRBV6-3 combines with J gene TRBJ2-2; 10 bases are shared with TRBD2. Germline loops: CDR1 MNHEY, CDR2 SVGEGT. This CDR3 has 19 residues. J gave up 6 bases and V 5 bases, and 18 bases lay outside the gene matches. DNA for the CDR3: TGTGCCAGCAGTCCCCGACTAGCGGGTCCCAATGGGGTTCCCGGGGAGCTGTTTTTT. Translation: CASSPRLAGPNGVPGELFF.

V is TRBV6-5 and J is TRBJ2-7; 7 bases fit TRBD1. Germline values: CDR1 MNHEY, CDR2 SVGAGI. This CDR3 has 15 residues. J lost 2 bases, V lost 5 bases, and 9 bases had no gene match. The CDR3 spells CASSPDRVSAYEQYF. The CDR3 region has the DNA TGTGCCAGCAGTCCCGACAGGGTATCTGCCTACGAGCAGTACTTC.

The chain uses TRBV7-9 and TRBJ1-1, with D tentatively TRBD1 (5 bases). Trimming removed 0 bases from V and 1 base from J, with 9 bases in between. The CDR3 covers 15 residues. CDR1 and CDR2 from the germline V gene are SEHNR and FQNEAQ (reference sequence). Here the CDR3 DNA reads TGTGCCAGCAGCTTAGCCGGGACTCAGAACACTGAAGCTTTCTTT. This translates into CASSLAGTQNTEAFF.

This clone was recorded a few times. J is TRBJ2-1 and V is TRBV7-2, with 11 nucleotides matching TRBD2. V gave up 1 base and J gave up 7 bases; unmatched junction bases: 6. The germline V gene has CDR1 SGHTA and CDR2 FQGNSA. The CDR3 covers 16 residues. The CDR3: CASSLVSGRAQNEQFF. CDR3 sequence (DNA): TGTGCCAGCAGCTTAGTTAGCGGGAGGGCCCAAAATGAGCAGTTCTTC.

This rearrangement joins TRBV6-6 to TRBJ2-3, with D possibly being TRBD1 (6 bases). CDR1 MNHNY and CDR2 SVGAGI come from the germline V gene (reference sequence). This CDR3 comprises 14 residues. V was pared by 11 bases and J by 6 bases, with 21 bases between. The CDR3 loop reads CASSRDIDTDTQYF. CDR3 nucleotides: TGTGCCTCCTCCCGGGACATCGACACGGATACGCAGTATTTT.

The chain joins TRBV7-9 to TRBJ2-5; 8 bases align to TRBD1. The V and J ends lost 5 bases and 3 bases, in that order; junction bases with no gene match: 8. The CDR3 has 15 residues. In germline, CDR1 is SEHNR, CDR2 FQNEAQ (reference sequence). CDR3 coding DNA: TGTGCCAGCAGCACCCTCGACAGGGGAGAAGAGACCCAGTACTTC. Translated, it gives CASSTLDRGEETQYF.

This chain connects TRBV27 to TRBJ2-7, with unresolved D. In germline, CDR1 is MNHEY, CDR2 SMNVEV (reference sequence). The CDR3 length is 16 residues. V lost 4 bases to trimming and J lost 2 bases, with 18 bases between them. CDR3: CASSSRFEYQPYEQYF. The CDR3 region has the DNA TGTGCCAGCAGTTCCCGATTTGAGTATCAACCCTACGAGCAGTACTTC.

V usage is TRBV7-9 and J usage is TRBJ1-2; the match to TRBD1 covers 10 bases. Per the germline V gene, CDR1 is SEHNR and CDR2 is FQNEAQ (reference sequence). This CDR3 has 14 amino acids. J was trimmed by 6 bases and V by 3 bases; bases with no gene match: 4. CDR3 bases: TGTGCCAGCAGCTTCGCGGACAGGGGGGATGGCTACACCTTC. It encodes CASSFADRGDGYTF.

The rearrangement links TRBV7-8 to TRBJ2-7, with TRBD2 matching 12 bases. This CDR3 spans 15 amino acids. The germline CDR1 and CDR2 sequences are SGHVS and FQNEAQ. With V trimmed by 1 base and J by 6 bases, 4 bases remained unmatched. The CDR3 bases are TGTGCCAGCAGCTTAGGACTAGCGGGAGTCCCCGAGCAGTACTTC. Its translation is CASSLGLAGVPEQYF.

The genes are TRBV12-3 or TRBV12-4 and TRBJ2-1; D is unclear. Trimming left V 2 bases short and J 7 bases short, with 9 bases between. This CDR3 region has 13 residues. DNA of the CDR3: TGTGCCAGCAGTTTATCCCAGATTAATGAGCAGTTCTTC. Translated: CASSLSQINEQFF.

This clone was recorded a few times. The chain joins TRBV7-9 to TRBJ2-1; D might be TRBD1 (5 bases). V gave up 4 bases and J gave up 0 bases, with 13 bases separating them. The CDR3 is 16 amino acids. The V gene's germline CDR1 is SEHNR and CDR2 FQNEAQ (reference sequence). The CDR3 loop is CASSSQGVSSYNEQFF. The CDR3 DNA sequence: TGTGCCAGCAGCTCCCAGGGCGTGAGCTCCTACAATGAGCAGTTCTTC.

V and J are TRBV28 and TRBJ1-2; TRBD1 matches 8 bases. The CDR3 has 15 amino acids. J lost 3 bases, V lost 6 bases, and 9 bases had no gene match. Germline CDR1 MDHEN, CDR2 SYDVKM. As DNA, the CDR3 is TGTGCCAGCAGCCCGACAGGGGAGGGCTACTATGGCTACACCTTC. Translation gives CASSPTGEGYYGYTF.

This chain links TRBV28 with TRBJ2-1; 11 bases map to TRBD1. The CDR3 totals 16 residues. CDR1 is MDHEN, CDR2 SYDVKM, per germline. Trimming took 4 bases from V and 3 from J; bases not matched to a gene: 5. The CDR3 spells CASSSPGTGGYNEQFF. In DNA, the CDR3 is TGTGCCAGCAGTTCCCCCGGGACAGGGGGCTACAATGAGCAGTTCTTC.